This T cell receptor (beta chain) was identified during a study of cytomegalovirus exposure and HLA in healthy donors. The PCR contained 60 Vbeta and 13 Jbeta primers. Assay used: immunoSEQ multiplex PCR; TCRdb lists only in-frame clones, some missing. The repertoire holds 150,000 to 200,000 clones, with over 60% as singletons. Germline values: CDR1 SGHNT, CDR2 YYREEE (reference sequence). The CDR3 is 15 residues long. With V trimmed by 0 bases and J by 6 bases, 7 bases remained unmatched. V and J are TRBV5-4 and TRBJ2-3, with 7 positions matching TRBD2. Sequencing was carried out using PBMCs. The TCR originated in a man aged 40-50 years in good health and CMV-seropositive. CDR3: CASSLAKRGGDTQYF. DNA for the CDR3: TGTGCCAGCAGCTTGGCCAAACGGGGAGGGGATACGCAGTATTTT. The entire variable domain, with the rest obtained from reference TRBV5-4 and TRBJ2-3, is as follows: ETGVTQSPTHLIKTRGQQVTLRCSSQSGHNTVSWYQQALGQGPQFIFQYYREEENGRGNFPPRFSGLQFPNYSSELNVNALELDDSALYLCASSLAKRGGDTQYFGPGTRLTVL.